The clone carrying this TCR beta chain was seen only a few times. TCRdb redid the calling of the 5' RACE reads with MiXCR, one entry per CDR3 protein. The sample holds about 130,000 distinct CDR3 sequences; approximately 15% are singletons and the top ten take about 15%. The source of the sample is a study of T-cell memory formation after mild COVID-19. This CDR3 is 16 amino acids long. The V segment lost 6 bases and the J segment 5 bases; nucleotides outside the gene matches: 9. CDR1 and CDR2 from the germline V gene are MNHEY and SVGAGI. Sequencing was done on a sample of PBMCs or a T cell subset sorted from them (not recorded which). This sequence joins TRBV6-5 and TRBJ2-1; 11 positions match TRBD2. The receptor's source is an adult woman who had mild COVID-19 (a few samples of this study predate the infection). Cell type and time point are not known. CDR3 protein: CASRGTSGYHDNEQFF. In DNA form, the CDR3 reads TGTGCCAGCAGAGGGACTAGCGGCTACCATGACAATGAGCAGTTCTTC.